This T cell receptor (beta chain) was sequenced for a study of Graves' ophthalmopathy and Graves' hyperthyroidism. The CDR3 extends over 15 amino acids. After removal of 5 bases from V and 1 base from J, the junction contained 8 bases not matched to a gene. The germline V gene has CDR1 DFQATT and CDR2 SNEGSKA (reference sequence). Researchers took RNA transcripts and amplified TCR beta CDR3 regions from them. The first-round RT-PCR employed HTBI primers together with the Qiagen OneStep RT-PCR kit. A multiplex PCR was then performed as the second round. TCRdb reprocessed the multiplex PCR reads via MiXCR and lists one record per CDR3 protein. The sample holds some 360,000 distinct CDR3 sequences, about a sixth seen once. Many counts were recorded for this clonotype. The evidence that diagnosis relied on was clinical symptoms, serum thyroxine, TRAb, thyroid ultrasound and orbital computed tomography.

The receptor's source is an adult woman with stable Graves' hyperthyroidism. Sequenced input: peripheral blood. V and J are TRBV20-1 and TRBJ2-7, with 10 positions matching TRBD1. The CDR3 region has the DNA TGCAGTGCTGAAACGCCGGGACAGGGGTCCTACGAGCAGTACTTC. It translates to CSAETPGQGSYEQYF.